Listed below are T cell receptor beta chains from one sample, sequenced in a study of post-analysis software for immune sequencing data. MiXCR, applied by TCRdb to the PCR reads, yields one record per CDR3 protein. The table lists about 770,000 distinct CDR3 sequences, about half of them singletons. The sequenced sample was blood. These receptors were collected from a girl aged 10 to 17 with multiple sclerosis. Both conserved end residues are part of each CDR3. The D gene is left open where the match is weak. Part of the rows lack a size; the others show once, few, many or a class for expanded clones.

-	TRBJ2-1	TRBV10-2	few	TGCGCCAGCAGGGTATTAGGGCCCAGTGAGCAGTTCTTC	CASRVLGPSEQFF
TRBD1	TRBJ2-5	TRBV7-9	-	TGTGCCAGCAGCCAACGGACAGGGGGGGGAGAGACCCAGTACTTC	CASSQRTGGGETQYF
-	TRBJ2-1	TRBV7-3	-	TGTGCCAGCAGCTTAAACTCGGCTAGCCAATCCCTTGCGCAGTTCTTC	CASSLNSASQSLAQFF
-	TRBJ2-7	TRBV11-3	few	TGTGCCAGTAGCTTAGAACCCAGCTACGAGCAGTACTTC	CASSLEPSYEQYF
TRBD2	TRBJ2-7	TRBV12-3/TRBV12-4	few	TGTGCCAGCAGACTGGGACTAGCGGGAGTCAACGAGCAGTACTTC	CASRLGLAGVNEQYF
-	TRBJ2-5	TRBV29-1	few	TGCAGCGTCCCGGGACTGACTCAAGAGACCCAGTACTTC	CSVPGLTQETQYF
-	TRBJ1-2	TRBV7-9	-	TGTGCCAGCAGCTTGACAGAATCTAACTATGGCTACACCTTC	CASSLTESNYGYTF
-	TRBJ2-5	TRBV7-8	few	TGTGCCAGCAGCTCGACAGGTTCTGGGGAGCAGTACTTC	CASSSTGSGEQYF
TRBD2	TRBJ2-7	TRBV27	-	TGTGCCAGCAGTTTCTTGTCTAGCGGGCACGAGCAGTACTTC	CASSFLSSGHEQYF
TRBD1	TRBJ2-7	TRBV5-1	many	TGTGCCAGCAGAAGACAGGGTACCTACGAGCAGTACTTC	CASRRQGTYEQYF
TRBD2	TRBJ2-7	TRBV20-1	few	TGCAGTGCTCAAGAGGGGACTAGCGCTAGCTCCTACGAGCAGTACTTC	CSAQEGTSASSYEQYF
-	TRBJ2-3	TRBV7-3	-	TGTGCCAGCAGCTTATCGTCAGATGGCCGCACAGATACGCAGTATTTT	CASSLSSDGRTDTQYF
TRBD2	TRBJ2-1	TRBV5-1	-	TGCGCCAGCAGCGCGACTAGCGGGAGGGCCGGTGAGCAGTTCTTC	CASSATSGRAGEQFF
TRBD2	TRBJ2-5	TRBV11-2	few	TGTGCCAGCAGCCCAACCGGGACTAGCGGGAATCAGTACTTC	CASSPTGTSGNQYF
-	TRBJ1-1	TRBV7-9	-	TGTGCCAGCAGCTTAGTCCCGTTTAGCCGACGGACCCTGGAAGCTTTCTTT	CASSLVPFSRRTLEAFF
-	TRBJ2-7	TRBV5-1	-	TGCGCCAGCAGCACGACTGCCCAGGTCTACGAGCAGTACTTC	CASSTTAQVYEQYF
-	TRBJ2-1	TRBV5-1	few	TGCGCCAGCAGCTTGACCGAGTACAATGAGCAGTTCTTC	CASSLTEYNEQFF
-	TRBJ1-2	TRBV12-3/TRBV12-4	-	TGTGCCAGCAGTCCAGAAGACAGGCGGAACGGCTACACCTTC	CASSPEDRRNGYTF
-	TRBJ2-3	TRBV6-6	-	TGTGCCAGTGCTTCTAGCACAGATACGCAGTATTTT	CASASSTDTQYF
TRBD1	TRBJ2-3	TRBV7-9	few	TGTGCCAGCAGCTTAGGGGGACAGGGCCCATCACTTCAGGCGGATACGCAGTATTTT	CASSLGGQGPSLQADTQYF
TRBD2	TRBJ2-7	TRBV28	few	TGTGCCAGCAGTCTCTACCCTGGGATGCGGGAGGTCGCCTACGAGCAGTACTTC	CASSLYPGMREVAYEQYF
TRBD1	TRBJ2-7	TRBV12-3/TRBV12-4	few	TGTGCCAGCAGTATACAGGGGTTCGAGCAGTACTTC	CASSIQGFEQYF
-	TRBJ2-1	TRBV7-9	few	TGTGCCGGCAGGGGTACGGGGGAGCAGTTCTTC	CAGRGTGEQFF
TRBD2	TRBJ2-5	TRBV29-1	few	TGCAGCGTTGCCGGGACTAGCGGGAGCCCGGTCGAGACCCAGTACTTC	CSVAGTSGSPVETQYF
-	TRBJ2-1	TRBV11-1	once	TGTGCCAGCAGCCCGACAACAGGGAGCTCCTACAATGAGCAGTTCTTC	CASSPTTGSSYNEQFF
-	TRBJ2-7	TRBV6-5	few	TGTGCCAGCAGGACAATGGGCTCCTACGAGCAGTACTTC	CASRTMGSYEQYF
TRBD1	TRBJ1-1	TRBV12-3/TRBV12-4	-	TGTGCCAGCAGTTTAGGGGCGGGGACAGTCGCTTTCTTT	CASSLGAGTVAFF
TRBD2	TRBJ2-1	TRBV30	few	TGTGCCTGGACCCTAAGCGGGGCGAATGAGCAGTTCTTC	CAWTLSGANEQFF
-	TRBJ2-5	TRBV6-2/TRBV6-3	-	TGTGCCAGCAGTTATTACGTTCGGGAGACCCAGTACTTC	CASSYYVRETQYF
-	TRBJ2-3	TRBV5-1	many	TGCGCCAGCAGCTTGGCGGTAGACGCGGATACGCAGTATTTT	CASSLAVDADTQYF
-	TRBJ1-2	TRBV7-9	few	TGTGCCAGCAGCTTAGTTGTGGAGGGCCCACCCCCTAACTATGGCTACACCTTC	CASSLVVEGPPPNYGYTF
TRBD2	TRBJ2-7	TRBV20-1	-	TGCAGTGCTAGATTCGCGGGAGGGCCCTCGCGCGAGCAGTACTTC	CSARFAGGPSREQYF
-	TRBJ1-2	TRBV29-1	few	TGCAGCGTTGATTGGACAACCTATGGCTACACCTTC	CSVDWTTYGYTF
-	TRBJ2-5	TRBV7-2	-	TGTGCCAGCAGCCCCGAGACCCAAGAGACCCAGTACTTC	CASSPETQETQYF
TRBD1	TRBJ1-4	TRBV20-1	-	TGCAGTGCTGGGAGAAGGACAGGGGGTGCAACTAATGAAAAACTGTTTTTT	CSAGRRTGGATNEKLFF
TRBD1	TRBJ1-1	TRBV10-3	-	TGTGCCATCAGTGAGTCGAAAGGGGGCCCTCTTGAAGCTTTCTTT	CAISESKGGPLEAFF
-	TRBJ2-5	TRBV7-9	-	TGTGCCAGCCGACGGGGGGCCCTCTCAGGAGAGACCCAGTACTTC	CASRRGALSGETQYF
-	TRBJ1-2	TRBV29-1	-	TGCAGCGTTGCGTCGGGAGGGTACGGCTACACCTTC	CSVASGGYGYTF
-	TRBJ1-2	TRBV20-1	-	TGCAGTGCCCGAAGGGGGGAAAACTATGGCTACACCTTC	CSARRGENYGYTF
-	TRBJ2-7	TRBV10-3	-	TGTGCCATCAGCCACGGGGTATACGCGGGGGAGCAGTACTTC	CAISHGVYAGEQYF
TRBD2	TRBJ2-3	TRBV7-9	-	TGTGCCAGCAGCTTACTTTCGGGAGGCGTGGGGGATACGCAGTATTTT	CASSLLSGGVGDTQYF